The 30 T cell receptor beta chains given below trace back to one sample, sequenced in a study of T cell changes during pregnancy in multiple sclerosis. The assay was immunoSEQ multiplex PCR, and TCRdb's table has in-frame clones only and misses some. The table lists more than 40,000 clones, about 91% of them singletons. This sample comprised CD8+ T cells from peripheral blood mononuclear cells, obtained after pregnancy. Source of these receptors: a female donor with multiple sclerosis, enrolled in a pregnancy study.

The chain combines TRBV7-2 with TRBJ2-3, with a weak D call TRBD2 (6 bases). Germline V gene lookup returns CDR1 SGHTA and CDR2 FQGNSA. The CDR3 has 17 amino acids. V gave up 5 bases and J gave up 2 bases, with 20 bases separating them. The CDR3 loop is CASSPLSGGTSTDTQYF. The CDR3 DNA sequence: TGTGCCAGCAGCCCCCTCAGTGGAGGGACTTCCACAGATACGCAGTATTTT.

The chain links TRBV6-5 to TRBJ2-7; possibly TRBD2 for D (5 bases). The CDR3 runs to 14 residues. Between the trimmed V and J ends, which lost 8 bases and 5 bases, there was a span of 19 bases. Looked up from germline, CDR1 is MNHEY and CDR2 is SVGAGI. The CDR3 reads CASAIMGDPHEQYF. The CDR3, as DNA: TGTGCCAGCGCCATCATGGGAGATCCCCACGAGCAGTACTTC.

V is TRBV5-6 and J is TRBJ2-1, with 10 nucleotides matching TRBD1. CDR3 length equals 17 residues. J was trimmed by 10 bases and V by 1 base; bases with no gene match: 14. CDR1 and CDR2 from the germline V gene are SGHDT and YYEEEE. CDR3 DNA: TGTGCCAGCAGCTTGTCTAGAGGACAGGGGGACTTTAGGGAGCAGTTCTTC. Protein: CASSLSRGQGDFREQFF.

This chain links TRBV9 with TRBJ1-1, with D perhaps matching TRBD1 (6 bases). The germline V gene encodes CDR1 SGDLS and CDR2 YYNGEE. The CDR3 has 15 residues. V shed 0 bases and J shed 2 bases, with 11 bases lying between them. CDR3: CASSVAGRGNTEAFF. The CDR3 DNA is TGTGCCAGCAGCGTAGCGGGCAGGGGAAACACTGAAGCTTTCTTT.

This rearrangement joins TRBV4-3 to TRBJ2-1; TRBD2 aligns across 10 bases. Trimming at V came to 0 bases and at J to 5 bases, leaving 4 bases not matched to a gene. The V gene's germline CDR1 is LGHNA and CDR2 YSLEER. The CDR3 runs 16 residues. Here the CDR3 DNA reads TGCGCCAGCAGCCAAGACGGACTAGCGGCCGACAATGAGCAGTTCTTC. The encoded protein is CASSQDGLAADNEQFF.

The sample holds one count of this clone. The CDR3 DNA is TGTGCCAGCAGCTTCGAACAGGGGTATGGCTACACCTTC. It translates to CASSFEQGYGYTF. This sequence joins TRBV11-2 and TRBJ1-2, with 7 nucleotides matching TRBD1. Per germline, CDR1 SGHAT and CDR2 FQNNGV. The CDR3 loop spans 13 amino acids. J lost 5 bases, V lost 3 bases, and 3 bases had no gene match.

Here the CDR3 DNA reads TGTGCCTGGGCTAACCAGGACAGGGTGCTGGGTGAGCAGTACTTC. It translates to CAWANQDRVLGEQYF. The V gene is TRBV30, the J gene TRBJ2-7, with 8 nucleotides matching TRBD1. Per germline, CDR1 GTSNPN and CDR2 SVGIG (reference sequence). V dropped 5 bases and J dropped 7; count of bases not matched to a gene: 16. The CDR3 contains 15 residues.

DNA for the CDR3: TGTGCCAGCAGCCTAAAGGGGCCTTACGAGCAGTACTTC. Its translation is CASSLKGPYEQYF. The chain links TRBV13 to TRBJ2-7; D is perhaps TRBD1 (5 bases). The V end lost 5 bases, the J end lost 4 bases, and 12 bases lay between the germline ends. CDR3 length equals 13 residues. The germline gives CDR1 PRHDT, CDR2 FYEKMQ (reference sequence).

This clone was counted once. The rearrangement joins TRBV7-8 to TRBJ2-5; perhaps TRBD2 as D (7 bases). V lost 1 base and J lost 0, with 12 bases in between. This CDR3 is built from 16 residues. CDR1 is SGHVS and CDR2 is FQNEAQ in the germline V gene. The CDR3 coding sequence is TGTGCCAGCAGCTTAGAGGGCGGGGGCTACCAAGAGACCCAGTACTTC. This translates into CASSLEGGGYQETQYF.

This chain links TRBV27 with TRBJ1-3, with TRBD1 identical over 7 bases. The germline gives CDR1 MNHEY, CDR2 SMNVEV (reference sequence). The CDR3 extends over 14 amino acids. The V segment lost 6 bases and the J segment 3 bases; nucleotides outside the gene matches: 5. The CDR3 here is CASRTTGVGNTIYF. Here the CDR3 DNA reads TGTGCCAGCAGGACTACAGGGGTTGGAAACACCATATATTTT.

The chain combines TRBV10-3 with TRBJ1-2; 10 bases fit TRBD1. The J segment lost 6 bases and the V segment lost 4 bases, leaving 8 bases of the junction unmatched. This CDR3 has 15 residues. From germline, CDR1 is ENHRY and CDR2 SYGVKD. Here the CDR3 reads CAISGSDRGENGYTF. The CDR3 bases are TGTGCCATCAGTGGTTCGGACAGGGGGGAAAATGGCTACACCTTC.

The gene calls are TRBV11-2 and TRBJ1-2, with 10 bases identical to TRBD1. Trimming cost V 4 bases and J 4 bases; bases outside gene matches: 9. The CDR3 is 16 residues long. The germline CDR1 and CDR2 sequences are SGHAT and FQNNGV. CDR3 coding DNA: TGTGCCAGCAGCTCCGGACCCGGGACAGGGGTCTATGGCTACACCTTC. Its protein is CASSSGPGTGVYGYTF. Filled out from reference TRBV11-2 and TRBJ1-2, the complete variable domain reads EAGVAQSPRYKIIEKRQSVAFWCNPISGHATLYWYQQILGQGPKLLIQFQNNGVVDDSQLPKDRFSAERLKGVDSTLKIQPAKLEDSAVYLCASSSGPGTGVYGYTFGSGTRLTVV.

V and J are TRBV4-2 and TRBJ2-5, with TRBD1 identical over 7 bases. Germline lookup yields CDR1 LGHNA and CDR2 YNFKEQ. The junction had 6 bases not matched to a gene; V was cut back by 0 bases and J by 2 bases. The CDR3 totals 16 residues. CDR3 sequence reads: CASSQESGTEQETQYF. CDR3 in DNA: TGTGCCAGCAGCCAAGAGTCCGGGACAGAACAAGAGACCCAGTACTTC.

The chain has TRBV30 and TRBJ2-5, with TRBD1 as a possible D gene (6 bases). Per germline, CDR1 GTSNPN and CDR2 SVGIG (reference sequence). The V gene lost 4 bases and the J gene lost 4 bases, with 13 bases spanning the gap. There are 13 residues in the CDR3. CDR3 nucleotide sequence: TGTGCCTGGATGCAGGGGCCCCCAGAGACCCAGTACTTC. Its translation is CAWMQGPPETQYF.

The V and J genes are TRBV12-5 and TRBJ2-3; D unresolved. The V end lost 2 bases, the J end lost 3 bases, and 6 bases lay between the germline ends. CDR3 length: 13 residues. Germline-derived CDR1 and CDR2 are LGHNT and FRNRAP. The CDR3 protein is CASGLSTTDTQYF. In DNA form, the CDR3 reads TGTGCTAGTGGTTTGAGTACTACAGATACGCAGTATTTT.

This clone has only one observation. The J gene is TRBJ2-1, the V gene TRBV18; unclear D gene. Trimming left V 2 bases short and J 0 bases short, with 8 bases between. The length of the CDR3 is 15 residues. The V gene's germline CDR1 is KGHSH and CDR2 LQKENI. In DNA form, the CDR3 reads TGTGCCAGCTCACCATCTTCAGACTCCTACAATGAGCAGTTCTTC. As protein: CASSPSSDSYNEQFF.

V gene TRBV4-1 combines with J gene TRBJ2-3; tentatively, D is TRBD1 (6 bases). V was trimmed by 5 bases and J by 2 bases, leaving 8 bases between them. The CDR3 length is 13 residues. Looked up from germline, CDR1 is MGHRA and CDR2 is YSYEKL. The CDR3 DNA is TGCGCCAGCAGCAGGGACACCACAGATACGCAGTATTTT. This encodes CASSRDTTDTQYF.

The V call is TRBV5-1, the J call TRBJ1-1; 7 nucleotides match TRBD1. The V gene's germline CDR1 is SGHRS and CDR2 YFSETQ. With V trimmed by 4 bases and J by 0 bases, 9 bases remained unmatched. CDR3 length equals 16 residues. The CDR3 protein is CASSTGQDLMNTEAFF. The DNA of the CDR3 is TGCGCCAGCAGCACCGGACAGGATCTAATGAACACTGAAGCTTTCTTT.

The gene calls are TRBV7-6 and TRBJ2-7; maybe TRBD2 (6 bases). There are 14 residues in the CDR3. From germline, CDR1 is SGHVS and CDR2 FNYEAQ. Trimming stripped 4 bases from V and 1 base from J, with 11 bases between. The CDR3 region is CASSSPGRSYEQYF. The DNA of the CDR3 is TGTGCCAGCAGCTCCCCCGGGAGATCCTACGAGCAGTACTTC.

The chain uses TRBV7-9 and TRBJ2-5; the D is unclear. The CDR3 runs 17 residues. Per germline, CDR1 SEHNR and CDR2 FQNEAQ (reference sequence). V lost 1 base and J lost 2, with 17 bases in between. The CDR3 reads CASSLESGGGRQETQYF. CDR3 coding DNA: TGTGCCAGCAGCTTAGAATCCGGTGGTGGTCGTCAAGAGACCCAGTACTTC.

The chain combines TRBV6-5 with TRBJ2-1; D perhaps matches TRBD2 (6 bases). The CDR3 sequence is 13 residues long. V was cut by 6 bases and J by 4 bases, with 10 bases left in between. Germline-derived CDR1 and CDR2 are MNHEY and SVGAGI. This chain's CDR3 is CASSTGLYNEQFF. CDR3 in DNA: TGTGCCAGCAGCACGGGACTTTACAATGAGCAGTTCTTC.

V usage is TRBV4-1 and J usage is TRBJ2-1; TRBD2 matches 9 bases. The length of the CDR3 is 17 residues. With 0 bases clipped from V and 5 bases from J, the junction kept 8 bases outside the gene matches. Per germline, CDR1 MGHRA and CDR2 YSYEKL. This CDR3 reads CASSQDRGTSIDNEQFF. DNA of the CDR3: TGCGCCAGCAGCCAAGATAGGGGGACTAGCATCGACAATGAGCAGTTCTTC.

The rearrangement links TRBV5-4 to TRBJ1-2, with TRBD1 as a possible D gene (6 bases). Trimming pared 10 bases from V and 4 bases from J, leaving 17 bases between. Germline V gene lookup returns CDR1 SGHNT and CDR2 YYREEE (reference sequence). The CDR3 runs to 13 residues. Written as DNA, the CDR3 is TGTGCCGCTCGACCAGGGGTGGGCTATGGCTACACCTTC. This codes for CAARPGVGYGYTF.

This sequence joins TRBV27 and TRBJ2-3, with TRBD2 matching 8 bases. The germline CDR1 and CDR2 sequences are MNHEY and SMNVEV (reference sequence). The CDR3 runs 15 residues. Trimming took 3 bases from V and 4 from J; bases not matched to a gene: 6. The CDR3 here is CASSLSGSYADTQYF. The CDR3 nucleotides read TGTGCCAGCAGTTTGAGCGGGAGTTACGCAGATACGCAGTATTTT.

This chain's CDR3 is CASSLGRSEQYF. DNA of the CDR3: TGTGCCAGCAGCTTAGGGCGGAGCGAGCAGTACTTC. V usage is TRBV7-9 and J usage is TRBJ2-7; D unresolved. The CDR3 is 12 residues long. With 1 base removed from V and 6 bases from J, the gap between germline ends came to 7 bases. Germline V lookup: CDR1 SEHNR, CDR2 FQNEAQ (reference sequence).

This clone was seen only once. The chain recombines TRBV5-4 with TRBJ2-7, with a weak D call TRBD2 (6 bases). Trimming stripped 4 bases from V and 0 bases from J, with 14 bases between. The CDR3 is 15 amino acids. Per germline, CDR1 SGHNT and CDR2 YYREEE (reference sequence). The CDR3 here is CASSVGGSASYEQYF. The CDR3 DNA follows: TGTGCCAGCAGCGTCGGGGGTTCCGCCTCCTACGAGCAGTACTTC. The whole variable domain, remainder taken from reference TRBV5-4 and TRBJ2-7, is ETGVTQSPTHLIKTRGQQVTLRCSSQSGHNTVSWYQQALGQGPQFIFQYYREEENGRGNFPPRFSGLQFPNYSSELNVNALELDDSALYLCASSVGGSASYEQYFGPGTRLTVT.

CDR3 amino acids: CASSESSGGYTEAFF. The CDR3 nucleotides read TGTGCCAGCAGTGAATCTTCGGGTGGGTACACTGAAGCTTTCTTT. The rearrangement uses TRBV6-1 and TRBJ1-1; D is undetermined. This CDR3 contains 15 residues. Looked up from germline, CDR1 is MNHNS and CDR2 is SASEGT. The V and J ends lost 2 bases and 3 bases respectively, with 13 bases between them.

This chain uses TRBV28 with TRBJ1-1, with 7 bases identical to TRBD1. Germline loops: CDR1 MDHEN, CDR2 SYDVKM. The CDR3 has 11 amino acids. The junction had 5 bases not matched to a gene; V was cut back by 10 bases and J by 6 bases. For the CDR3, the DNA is TGTGCCACCGAACAGGGGCCTGAAGCTTTCTTT. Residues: CATEQGPEAFF.

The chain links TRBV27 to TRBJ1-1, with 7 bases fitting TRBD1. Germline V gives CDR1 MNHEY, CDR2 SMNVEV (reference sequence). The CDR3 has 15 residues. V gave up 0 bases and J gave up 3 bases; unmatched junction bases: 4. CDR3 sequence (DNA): TGTGCCAGCAGTTTATCGGGGACAGCTTACACTGAAGCTTTCTTT. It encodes CASSLSGTAYTEAFF.

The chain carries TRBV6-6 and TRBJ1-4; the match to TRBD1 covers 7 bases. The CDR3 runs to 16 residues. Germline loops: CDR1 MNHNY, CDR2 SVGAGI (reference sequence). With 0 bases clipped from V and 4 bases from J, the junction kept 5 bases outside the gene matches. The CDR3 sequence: CASSYSGGQLNEKLFF. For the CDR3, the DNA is TGTGCCAGCAGTTACTCGGGGGGACAGCTTAATGAAAAACTGTTTTTT.